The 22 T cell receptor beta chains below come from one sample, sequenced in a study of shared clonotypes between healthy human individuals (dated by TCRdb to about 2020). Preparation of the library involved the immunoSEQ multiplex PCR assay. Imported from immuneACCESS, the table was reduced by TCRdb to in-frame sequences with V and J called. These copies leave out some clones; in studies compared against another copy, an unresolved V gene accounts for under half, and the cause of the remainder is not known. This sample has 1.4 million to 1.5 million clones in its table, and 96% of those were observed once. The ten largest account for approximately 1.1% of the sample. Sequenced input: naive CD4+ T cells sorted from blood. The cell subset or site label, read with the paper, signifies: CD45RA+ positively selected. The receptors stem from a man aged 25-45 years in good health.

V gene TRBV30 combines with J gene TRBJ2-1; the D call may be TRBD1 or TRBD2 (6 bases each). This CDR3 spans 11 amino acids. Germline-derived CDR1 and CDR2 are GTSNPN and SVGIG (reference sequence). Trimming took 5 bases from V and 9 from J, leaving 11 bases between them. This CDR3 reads CAWARGAEQFF. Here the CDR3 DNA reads TGTGCCTGGGCAAGGGGGGCTGAGCAGTTCTTC.

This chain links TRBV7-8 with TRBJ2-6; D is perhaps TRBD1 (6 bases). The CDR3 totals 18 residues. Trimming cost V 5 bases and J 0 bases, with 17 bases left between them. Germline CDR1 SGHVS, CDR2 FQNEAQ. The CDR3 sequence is CASSPRTVKSSGANVLTF. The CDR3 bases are TGTGCCAGCAGCCCGCGGACAGTTAAAAGCTCTGGGGCCAACGTCCTGACTTTC.

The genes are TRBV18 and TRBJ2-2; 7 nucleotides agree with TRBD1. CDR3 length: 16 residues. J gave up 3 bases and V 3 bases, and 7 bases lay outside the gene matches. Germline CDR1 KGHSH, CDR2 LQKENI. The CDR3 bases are TGTGCCAGCTCACCGAGACAGGGCTATGACACCGGGGAGCTGTTTTTT. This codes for CASSPRQGYDTGELFF.

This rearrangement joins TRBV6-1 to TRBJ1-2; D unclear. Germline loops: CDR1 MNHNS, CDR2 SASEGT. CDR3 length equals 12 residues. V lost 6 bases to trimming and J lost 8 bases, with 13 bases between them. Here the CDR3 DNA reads TGTGCCAGCAGGCAGGAGGTTGGAGGCTACACCTTC. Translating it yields CASRQEVGGYTF.

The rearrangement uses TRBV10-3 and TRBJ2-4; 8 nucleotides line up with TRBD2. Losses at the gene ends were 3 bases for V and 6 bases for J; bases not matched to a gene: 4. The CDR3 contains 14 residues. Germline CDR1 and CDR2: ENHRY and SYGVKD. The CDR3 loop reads CAISDPAGANIQYF. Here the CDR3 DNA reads TGTGCCATCAGTGACCCAGCGGGGGCAAACATTCAGTACTTC.

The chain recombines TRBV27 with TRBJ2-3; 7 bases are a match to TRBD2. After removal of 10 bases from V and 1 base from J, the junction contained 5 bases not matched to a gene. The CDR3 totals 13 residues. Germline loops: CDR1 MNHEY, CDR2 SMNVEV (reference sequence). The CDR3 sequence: CATKAGRTDTQYF. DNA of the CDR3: TGTGCCACCAAAGCGGGACGCACAGATACGCAGTATTTT.

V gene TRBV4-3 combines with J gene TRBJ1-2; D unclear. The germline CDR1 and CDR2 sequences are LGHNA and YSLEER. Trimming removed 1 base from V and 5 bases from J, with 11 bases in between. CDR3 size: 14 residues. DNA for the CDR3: TGCGCCAGCAGCCAAGGGCTGGGATCGTATGGCTACACCTTC. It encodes CASSQGLGSYGYTF.

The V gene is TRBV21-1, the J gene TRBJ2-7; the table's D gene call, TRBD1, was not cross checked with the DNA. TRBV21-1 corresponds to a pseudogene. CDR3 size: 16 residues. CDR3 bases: TGTGCCAGCAGCGCCCCACAGGGCCAGAGCTCCTACGAGCAGTACTTC. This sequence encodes CASSAPQGQSSYEQYF.

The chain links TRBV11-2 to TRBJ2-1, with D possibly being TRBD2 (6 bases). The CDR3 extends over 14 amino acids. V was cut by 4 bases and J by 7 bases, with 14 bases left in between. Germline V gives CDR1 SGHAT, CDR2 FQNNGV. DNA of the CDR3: TGTGCCAGCAGCTACCGGGACTCCCTAAATGAGCAGTTCTTC. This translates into CASSYRDSLNEQFF. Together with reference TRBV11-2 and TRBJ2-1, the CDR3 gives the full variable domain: EAGVAQSPRYKIIEKRQSVAFWCNPISGHATLYWYQQILGQGPKLLIQFQNNGVVDDSQLPKDRFSAERLKGVDSTLKIQPAKLEDSAVYLCASSYRDSLNEQFFGPGTRLTVL.

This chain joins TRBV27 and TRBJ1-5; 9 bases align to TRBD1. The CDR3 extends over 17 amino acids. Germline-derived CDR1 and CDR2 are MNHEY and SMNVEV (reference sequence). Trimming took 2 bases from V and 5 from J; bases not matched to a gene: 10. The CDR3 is CASSLRGMRTGDQPQHF. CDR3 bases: TGTGCCAGCAGTTTAAGGGGTATGAGGACAGGGGATCAGCCCCAGCATTTT.

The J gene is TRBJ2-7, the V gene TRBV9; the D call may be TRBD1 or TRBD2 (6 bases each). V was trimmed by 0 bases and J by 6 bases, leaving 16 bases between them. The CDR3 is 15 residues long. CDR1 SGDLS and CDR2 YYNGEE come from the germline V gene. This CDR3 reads CASSVGGDIAFEQYF. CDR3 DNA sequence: TGTGCCAGCAGCGTAGGGGGGGACATAGCTTTCGAGCAGTACTTC.

CDR3 in amino acids: CSVGLGQGDEQYF. The DNA of the CDR3 is TGCAGCGTTGGCTTAGGACAGGGCGACGAGCAGTACTTC. This chain joins TRBV29-1 and TRBJ2-7, with 8 bases aligning to TRBD1. V trimming: 4 bases; J trimming: 5 bases; junction bases outside the gene matches: 7. CDR1 SQVTM and CDR2 ANQGSEA come from the germline V gene. This CDR3 region has 13 residues.

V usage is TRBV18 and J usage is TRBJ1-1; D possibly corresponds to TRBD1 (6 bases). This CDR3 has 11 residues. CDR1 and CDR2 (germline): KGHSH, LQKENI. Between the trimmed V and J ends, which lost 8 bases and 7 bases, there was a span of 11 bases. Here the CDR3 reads CASRQVLEAFF. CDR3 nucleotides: TGTGCCAGCCGACAGGTGCTTGAAGCTTTCTTT.

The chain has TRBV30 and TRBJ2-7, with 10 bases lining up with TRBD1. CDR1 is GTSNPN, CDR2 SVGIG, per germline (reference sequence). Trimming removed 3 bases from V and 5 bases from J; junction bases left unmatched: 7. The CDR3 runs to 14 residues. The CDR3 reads CAWRKGQGFDEQYF. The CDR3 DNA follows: TGTGCCTGGAGAAAGGGACAGGGGTTTGACGAGCAGTACTTC.

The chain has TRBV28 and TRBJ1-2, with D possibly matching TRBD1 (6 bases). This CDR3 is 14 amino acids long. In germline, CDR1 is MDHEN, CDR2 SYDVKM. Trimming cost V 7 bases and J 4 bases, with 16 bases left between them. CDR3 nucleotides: TGTGCCAGCACCCTATCGGGGGCTCTCTATGGCTACACCTTC. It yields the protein CASTLSGALYGYTF.

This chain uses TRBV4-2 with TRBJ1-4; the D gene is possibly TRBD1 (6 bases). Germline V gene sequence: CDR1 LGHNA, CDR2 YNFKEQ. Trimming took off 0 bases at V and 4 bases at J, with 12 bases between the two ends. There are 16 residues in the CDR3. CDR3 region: CASSQERGLVNEKLFF. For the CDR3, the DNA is TGTGCCAGCAGCCAAGAGAGGGGGTTGGTTAATGAAAAACTGTTTTTT.

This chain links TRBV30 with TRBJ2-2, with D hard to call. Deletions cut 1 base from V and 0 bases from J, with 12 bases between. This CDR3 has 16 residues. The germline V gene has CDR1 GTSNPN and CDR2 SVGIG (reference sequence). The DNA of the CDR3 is TGTGCCTGGAGTGAGCTAAGGCCCCCGAACACCGGGGAGCTGTTTTTT. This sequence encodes CAWSELRPPNTGELFF.

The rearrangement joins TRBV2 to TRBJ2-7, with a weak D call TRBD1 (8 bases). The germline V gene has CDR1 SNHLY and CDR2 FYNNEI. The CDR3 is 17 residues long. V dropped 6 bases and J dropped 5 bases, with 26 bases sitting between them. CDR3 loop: CASRGGDSQGAFDEQYF. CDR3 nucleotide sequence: TGTGCCAGCAGGGGAGGGGACTCGCAGGGGGCATTCGACGAGCAGTACTTC.

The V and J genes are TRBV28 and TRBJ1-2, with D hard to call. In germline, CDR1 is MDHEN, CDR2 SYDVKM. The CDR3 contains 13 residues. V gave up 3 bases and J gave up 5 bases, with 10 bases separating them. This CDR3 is CASSLETRYGYTF. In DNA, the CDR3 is TGTGCCAGCAGTTTGGAGACGCGTTATGGCTACACCTTC.

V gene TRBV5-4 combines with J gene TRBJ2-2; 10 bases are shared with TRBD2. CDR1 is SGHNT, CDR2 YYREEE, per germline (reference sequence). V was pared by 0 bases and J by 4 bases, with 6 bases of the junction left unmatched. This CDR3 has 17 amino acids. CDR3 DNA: TGTGCCAGCAGCTTGGGAGCGGGAGGGCAAATCACCGGGGAGCTGTTTTTT. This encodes CASSLGAGGQITGELFF. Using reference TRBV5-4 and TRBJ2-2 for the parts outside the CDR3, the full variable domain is ETGVTQSPTHLIKTRGQQVTLRCSSQSGHNTVSWYQQALGQGPQFIFQYYREEENGRGNFPPRFSGLQFPNYSSELNVNALELDDSALYLCASSLGAGGQITGELFFGEGSRLTVL.

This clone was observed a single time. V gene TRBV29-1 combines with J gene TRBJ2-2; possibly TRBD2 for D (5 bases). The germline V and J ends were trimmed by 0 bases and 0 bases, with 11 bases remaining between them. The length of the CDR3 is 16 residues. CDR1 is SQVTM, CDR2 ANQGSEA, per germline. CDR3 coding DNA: TGCAGCGTTGAAGAAATGATAGCGCCGAACACCGGGGAGCTGTTTTTT. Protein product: CSVEEMIAPNTGELFF.

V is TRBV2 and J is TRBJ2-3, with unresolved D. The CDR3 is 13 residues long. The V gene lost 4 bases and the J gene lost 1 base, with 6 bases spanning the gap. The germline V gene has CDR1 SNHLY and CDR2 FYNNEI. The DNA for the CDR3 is TGTGCCAGCAGTGGTCGCGGCACAGATACGCAGTATTTT. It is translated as CASSGRGTDTQYF.